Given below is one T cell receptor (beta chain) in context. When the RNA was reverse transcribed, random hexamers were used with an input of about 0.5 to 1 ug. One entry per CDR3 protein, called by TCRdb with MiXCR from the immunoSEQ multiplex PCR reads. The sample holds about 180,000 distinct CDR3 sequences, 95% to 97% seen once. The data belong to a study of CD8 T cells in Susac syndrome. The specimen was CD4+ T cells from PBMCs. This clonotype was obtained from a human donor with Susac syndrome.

The CDR3 DNA follows: TGTGCCAGCAGCGTAGAGGGACAGGCTGGAAACACCATATATTTT. This encodes CASSVEGQAGNTIYF. The chain has TRBV9 and TRBJ1-3; 8 positions agree with TRBD1. This CDR3 is built from 15 residues. Germline lookup yields CDR1 SGDLS and CDR2 YYNGEE. V lost 0 bases to trimming and J lost 2 bases; unmatched junction nucleotides: 1.